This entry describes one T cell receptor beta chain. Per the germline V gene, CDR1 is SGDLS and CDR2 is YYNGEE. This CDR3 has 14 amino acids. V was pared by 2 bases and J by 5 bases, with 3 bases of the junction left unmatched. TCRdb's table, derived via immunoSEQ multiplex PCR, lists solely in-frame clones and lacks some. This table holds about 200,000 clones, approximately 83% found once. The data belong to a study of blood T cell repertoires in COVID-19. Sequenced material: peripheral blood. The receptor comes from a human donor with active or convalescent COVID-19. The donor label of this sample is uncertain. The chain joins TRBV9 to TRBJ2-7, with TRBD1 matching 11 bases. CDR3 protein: CASSVGTGGHEQYF. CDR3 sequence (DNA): TGTGCCAGCAGCGTTGGGACAGGGGGACACGAGCAGTACTTC.